This is a list of T cell receptor beta chains from one sample in a study of shared clonotypes between healthy human individuals. The data were produced by immunoSEQ multiplex PCR, yet TCRdb's version contains in-frame clones alone and is incomplete. Of some 2.1 million clones listed, around 93% are singletons. The sequencing sample was made of naive CD8+ T cells from PBMCs. The receptor source for this set is a man aged 18-30 years in good health. Some clones in this sample may be carry-over from other donors' samples. CDR3s include the opening cysteine and the closing phenylalanine or tryptophan. D genes are given only for firm matches. Not all rows give a size; the values are once, few, many and, for expanded clones, a class.

v_gene	d_gene	abundance	j_gene	CDR3aa	CDR3nt
TRBV7-9	.	.	TRBJ2-2	CASRLPFGGASGELFF	TGTGCCAGCAGACTCCCTTTTGGGGGAGCGAGCGGGGAGCTGTTTTTT
TRBV4-1	.	once	TRBJ2-1	CASSKNRDLGNEQFF	TGCGCCAGCAGCAAAAACAGGGATTTGGGCAATGAGCAGTTCTTC
TRBV5-4	.	.	TRBJ2-1	CASSRGPGQGFF	TGTGCCAGCAGCAGAGGCCCGGGGCAGGGGTTCTTC
TRBV9	TRBD2	.	TRBJ2-3	CASSAGTRASTDTQYF	TGTGCCAGCAGCGCCGGGACTAGGGCCAGCACAGATACGCAGTATTTT
TRBV27	TRBD2	.	TRBJ2-4	CASSLIGWEGIAKNIQYF	TGTGCCAGCAGTTTAATTGGTTGGGAGGGGATAGCCAAAAACATTCAGTACTTC
TRBV27	.	.	TRBJ2-3	CASSVFAGVSDTQYF	TGTGCCAGCAGTGTATTTGCCGGAGTCTCAGATACGCAGTATTTT
TRBV7-6	TRBD2	.	TRBJ2-3	CASSLGTSGMTDTQYF	TGTGCCAGCAGCTTGGGGACTAGCGGGATGACAGATACGCAGTATTTT
TRBV7-2	TRBD2	.	TRBJ2-5	CASSLGLAEETQYF	TGTGCCAGCAGCTTAGGGCTAGCGGAAGAGACCCAGTACTTC
TRBV30	TRBD1	.	TRBJ1-2	CAWRARQGALYGYTF	TGTGCCTGGAGGGCCCGACAGGGGGCCCTCTATGGCTACACCTTC
TRBV10-3	.	.	TRBJ2-7	CASTGTEASYEQYF	TGTGCCAGCACCGGGACGGAGGCCTCCTACGAGCAGTACTTC
TRBV28	.	.	TRBJ2-7	CASSPGQLISYEQYF	TGTGCCAGCAGCCCAGGACAGCTGATCTCCTACGAGCAGTACTTC
TRBV10-3	TRBD2	.	TRBJ2-1	CAIKGTSGSNEQFF	TGTGCCATCAAAGGGACTAGCGGTTCCAATGAGCAGTTCTTC
TRBV5-1	.	.	TRBJ2-1	CASSLGPGGGNEQFF	TGCGCCAGCAGCTTGGGACCAGGTGGGGGCAATGAGCAGTTCTTC
TRBV19	.	.	TRBJ2-1	CASSDGARPYNEQFF	TGTGCCAGTAGTGACGGGGCCAGACCGTACAATGAGCAGTTCTTC
TRBV9	.	.	TRBJ2-7	CASSPPPGAIGYEQYF	TGTGCCAGCAGCCCCCCGCCAGGGGCCATTGGCTACGAGCAGTACTTC
TRBV19	.	.	TRBJ1-3	CASRSYSGNTIYF	TGTGCCAGTAGGAGTTACTCTGGAAACACCATATATTTT
TRBV28	TRBD1	.	TRBJ1-2	CASTISGTGGSGYTF	TGTGCCAGCACCATCTCCGGGACAGGGGGCTCTGGCTACACCTTC
TRBV9	TRBD2	.	TRBJ2-3	CASSLLAGSTDTQYF	TGTGCCAGCAGCCTTCTAGCGGGAAGCACAGATACGCAGTATTTT
TRBV27	.	.	TRBJ2-7	CASSPRLLGEDEQYF	TGTGCCAGCAGTCCCCGACTCCTGGGGGAGGACGAGCAGTACTTC
TRBV7-2	TRBD1	.	TRBJ2-6	CASSLGQGSGANVLTF	TGTGCCAGCAGCTTAGGACAGGGCTCTGGGGCCAACGTCCTGACTTTC
TRBV11-2	.	once	TRBJ2-2	CASSFSGNTGELFF	TGTGCCAGCAGCTTTTCGGGTAACACCGGGGAGCTGTTTTTT
TRBV27	.	.	TRBJ2-3	CASTGGTDTQYF	TGTGCCAGCACCGGTGGCACAGATACGCAGTATTTT
TRBV7-2	.	.	TRBJ1-6	CASSLAWEASSPLHF	TGTGCCAGCAGCTTAGCGTGGGAAGCGAGTTCACCCCTCCACTTT
TRBV5-1	TRBD2	.	TRBJ2-1	CASSVSGANEQFF	TGCGCCAGCAGCGTAAGCGGGGCGAATGAGCAGTTCTTC
TRBV28	TRBD1	.	TRBJ2-5	CARTAPARDRNQETQYF	TGTGCCAGGACTGCCCCAGCCCGGGACAGAAACCAAGAGACCCAGTACTTC
TRBV7-9	TRBD1	.	TRBJ2-7	CASRSGTGIHEQYF	TGTGCCAGCAGGTCCGGGACAGGGATCCACGAGCAGTACTTC
TRBV28	.	.	TRBJ2-5	CASSLGVGETQYF	TGTGCCAGCAGTCTGGGGGTTGGAGAGACCCAGTACTTC
TRBV19	.	.	TRBJ2-7	CASSIADPNYEQYF	TGTGCCAGTAGTATAGCGGACCCCAACTACGAGCAGTACTTC
TRBV27	.	.	TRBJ2-7	CASSSDGGYYEQYF	TGTGCCAGCAGTTCGGACGGTGGGTACTACGAGCAGTACTTC
TRBV5-8	TRBD2	.	TRBJ2-7	CASSGRTEGLAGINYEQYF	TGTGCCAGCAGCGGACGGACGGAGGGACTAGCGGGAATCAATTACGAGCAGTACTTC
TRBV29-1	.	.	TRBJ1-1	CSAAGSGGMNTEAFF	TGCAGCGCCGCGGGATCCGGAGGGATGAACACTGAAGCTTTCTTT
TRBV7-9	TRBD1	.	TRBJ1-4	CASSRQGAEKLFF	TGTGCCAGCAGCCGGCAGGGGGCTGAAAAACTGTTTTTT
TRBV7-9	.	.	TRBJ2-5	CASSRTMYETQYF	TGTGCCAGCAGCCGGACTATGTACGAGACCCAGTACTTC
TRBV4-3	TRBD1	.	TRBJ2-5	CASSRRLTDRGLGETQYF	TGCGCCAGCAGCCGCCGATTAACGGACAGGGGGCTAGGGGAGACCCAGTACTTC
TRBV9	.	.	TRBJ2-7	CASSVVGSSDEQYF	TGTGCCAGCAGCGTAGTTGGTAGCTCCGATGAGCAGTACTTC
TRBV5-6	TRBD1	.	TRBJ2-7	CASRFGTGSDYEQYF	TGTGCCAGCAGGTTTGGGACAGGGTCCGACTACGAGCAGTACTTC
TRBV5-6	.	few	TRBJ2-7	CASSWGPYEQYF	TGTGCCAGCAGCTGGGGACCCTACGAGCAGTACTTC
TRBV5-6	.	once	TRBJ1-1	CASSLVGENTEAFF	TGTGCCAGCAGCTTGGTAGGAGAGAACACTGAAGCTTTCTTT
TRBV9	TRBD1	.	TRBJ2-1	CASSVVGTGHNEQFF	TGTGCCAGCAGCGTAGTCGGGACAGGGCACAATGAGCAGTTCTTC
TRBV7-2	TRBD1	.	TRBJ2-7	CASSLGQGREQYF	TGTGCCAGCAGCCTTGGACAGGGCCGAGAGCAGTACTTC
TRBV2	.	.	TRBJ2-1	CASTGTPYNEQFF	TGTGCCAGCACAGGGACCCCGTACAATGAGCAGTTCTTC
TRBV29-1	.	.	TRBJ2-7	CSVRIGYEQYF	TGCAGCGTTCGGATCGGATACGAGCAGTACTTC
TRBV28	TRBD1	once	TRBJ1-2	CASSLAGGGYTF	TGTGCCAGCAGTTTGGCAGGGGGTGGCTACACCTTC
TRBV11-3	TRBD1	.	TRBJ2-3	CASSKRGQGVTDTQYF	TGTGCCAGCAGCAAACGAGGACAGGGGGTCACAGATACGCAGTATTTT
TRBV19	.	.	TRBJ2-1	CASSMGPAFNEQFF	TGTGCCAGTAGTATGGGCCCGGCTTTCAATGAGCAGTTCTTC
TRBV11-2	TRBD2	.	TRBJ2-7	CASSLAAGGPDYEQYF	TGTGCCAGCAGCTTAGCCGCGGGAGGGCCGGATTACGAGCAGTACTTC